This T cell receptor (beta chain) originates from a study of CD8 T cells in ankylosing spondylitis. Notes on the study in general: In reactive arthritis synovial fluid and blood, some motif variants had been reported before.

Germline CDR1 and CDR2: KGHDR and SFDVKD. Trimming took off 9 bases at V and 8 bases at J, with 10 bases between the two ends. This CDR3 contains 11 residues. This clonotype was observed many times. Its antigen is unknown. Quantitative 5'-RACE with molecular barcodes was used to make the TCR beta libraries. TCRdb analysed the 5' RACE reads with MiXCR anew, one entry per CDR3 protein. The data contain 180,000 or so distinct CDR3 sequences, around a tenth of them seen just once; the ten biggest clones take up 25% to 35%. Sequencing was performed on blood, either unsorted or a sorted T cell fraction (not recorded which). The sequence was obtained from a male donor with ankylosing spondylitis or in good health (not recorded which). V is TRBV24-1 and J is TRBJ2-1; D is ambiguous. CDR3 DNA sequence: TGTGCCACCTCGAATCTCCATGAGCAGTTCTTC. Translation: CATSNLHEQFF.